Below, 28 T cell receptor beta chains from the same sample are listed, as sequenced in a study of identical twins' blood T cells. Using its own MiXCR run on the 5' RACE reads, TCRdb lists one record per CDR3 protein. In the table there are about 370,000 distinct CDR3 sequences, under 30% of which are singletons. Sequencing was done on a sample of PBMCs. The receptors stem from a woman aged 18-49 years in good health.

This clonotype has only a few counts. The V call is TRBV20-1, the J call TRBJ2-7, with TRBD1 matching over 8 bases. With V trimmed by 0 bases and J by 3 bases, 4 bases remained unmatched. Per the germline V gene, CDR1 is DFQATT and CDR2 is SNEGSKA (reference sequence). This CDR3 has 14 amino acids. The CDR3 DNA reads as TGCAGTGCTAGAGACCGGACAGGGTACTACGAGCAGTACTTC. Translation: CSARDRTGYYEQYF.

Concerning this clonotype: Sequence at one end of the junction differs from germline and may be a read error. V gene TRBV12-3 or TRBV12-4 combines with J gene TRBJ1-5, with D possibly matching TRBD1 (6 bases). The CDR3 is 14 amino acids. The CDR3 here is CTSSLQGTNQPQHF. The CDR3 DNA reads TGTACCAGCAGCCTACAGGGAACCAATCAGCCCCAGCATTTT.

The rearrangement links TRBV7-2 to TRBJ2-2, with 7 bases identical to TRBD2. The CDR3 runs to 19 residues. Trimming at V came to 1 base and at J to 0 bases, leaving 11 bases not matched to a gene. Germline CDR1 SGHTA, CDR2 FQGNSA. DNA of the CDR3: TGTGCCAGCAGCTTAGACACTAGGGACTACCGATCGAACACCGGGGAGCTGTTTTTT. Amino acids: CASSLDTRDYRSNTGELFF.

This clonotype has at least ten counts. The rearrangement uses TRBV7-2 and TRBJ1-5; D not certain. This CDR3 is 16 amino acids long. V was clipped by 1 base and J by 6 bases, with 16 bases between them. Germline CDR1 reads SGHTA; CDR2 reads FQGNSA. The CDR3 sequence: CASSLESTRTGQPQHF. The CDR3 bases are TGTGCCAGCAGCTTAGAGTCCACCCGAACGGGTCAGCCCCAGCATTTT.

The chain couples TRBV3-1 to TRBJ2-3; TRBD2 matches at 7 bases. Unmatched junction bases numbered 1, after V lost 2 bases and J lost 2 bases. The CDR3 length is 14 residues. Germline V CDR1 and CDR2: LGHDT, YNNKEL (reference sequence). CDR3 nucleotide sequence: TGTGCCAGCAGCCAATGGGACTACACAGATACGCAGTATTTT. Residues: CASSQWDYTDTQYF.

This clonotype has a handful of counts. The chain links TRBV3-1 to TRBJ2-7; 9 bases match TRBD2. CDR1 and CDR2 from the germline V gene are LGHDT and YNNKEL (reference sequence). The CDR3 has 11 residues. Losses at the gene ends were 4 bases for V and 12 bases for J; bases not matched to a gene: 4. The CDR3 sequence is CASSLTSGLYF. The CDR3 bases are TGTGCCAGCAGCCTCACTAGCGGGTTGTACTTC.

This clonotype was counted a few times. This chain joins TRBV5-1 and TRBJ1-1; 9 bases match TRBD1. Trimming took 4 bases from V and 6 from J; bases not matched to a gene: 7. This CDR3 has 14 amino acids. Germline V gene data show CDR1 as SGHRS and CDR2 as YFSETQ. The CDR3 loop is CASSPDRGDAEAFF. Written as DNA, the CDR3 is TGCGCCAGCAGCCCGGACAGGGGAGACGCTGAAGCTTTCTTT.

With regard to this clonotype: Germline is not matched at one junction end, which may reflect a read error. The rearrangement joins TRBV7-7 to TRBJ1-5; D ambiguous. The germline gives CDR1 SSHAT, CDR2 FNYEAQ (reference sequence). The CDR3 spans 14 residues. CDR3 in DNA: TGTGCTAGCAGCCCTCTGGACTTTGATCAGCCCCAGCATTTT. Translating it yields CASSPLDFDQPQHF.

The rearrangement uses TRBV11-2 and TRBJ2-2; D is possibly TRBD2 (6 bases). V was shortened by 5 bases and J by 7 bases, with 20 bases between the two germline ends. Germline V gene lookup returns CDR1 SGHAT and CDR2 FQNNGV. The CDR3 runs 16 residues. The DNA for the CDR3 is TGTGCCAGCAGCCCTCTAGTGGGAGGTCTGGTCGGGGAGCTGTTTTTT. It yields the protein CASSPLVGGLVGELFF.

The chain recombines TRBV7-9 with TRBJ1-5; 8 nucleotides match TRBD1. V shed 2 bases and J 6 bases; nucleotides not matched to a gene: 9. Germline lookup yields CDR1 SEHNR and CDR2 FQNEAQ (reference sequence). The CDR3 extends over 16 amino acids. CDR3 amino acids: CASSLSSPRGLQPQHF. CDR3 nucleotides: TGTGCCAGCAGCTTATCGTCCCCCAGGGGGCTTCAGCCCCAGCATTTT.

This chain connects TRBV5-6 to TRBJ1-2, with unresolved D. The germline V gene encodes CDR1 SGHDT and CDR2 YYEEEE. CDR3 length: 11 residues. V was cut by 3 bases and J by 8 bases, with 8 bases left in between. CDR3 bases: TGTGCCAGCAGCTCTCTCATGGGCTACACCTTC. Translating it yields CASSSLMGYTF.

This rearrangement joins TRBV7-9 to TRBJ1-1; a weak D match, TRBD1 (5 bases). CDR3 length equals 13 residues. From germline, CDR1 is SEHNR and CDR2 FQNEAQ (reference sequence). The V and J ends lost 7 bases and 5 bases respectively, with 14 bases between them. In nucleotides, the CDR3 is TGTGCCAGCACAAGCGGGGGGAAGACTGAAGCTTTCTTT. It is translated as CASTSGGKTEAFF.

This clonotype was observed many times. CDR3: CSVFYNEQFF. The CDR3 region has the DNA TGCAGCGTTTTTTACAATGAGCAGTTCTTC. The chain links TRBV29-1 to TRBJ2-1; D is undetermined. From germline, CDR1 is SQVTM and CDR2 ANQGSEA. The germline V and J ends were trimmed by 5 bases and 4 bases, with 3 bases remaining between them. The length of the CDR3 is 10 residues.

The chain joins TRBV30 to TRBJ1-1, with unresolved D. The CDR3 consists of 13 residues. V lost 1 base to trimming and J lost 1 base, with 7 bases between them. Germline values: CDR1 GTSNPN, CDR2 SVGIG (reference sequence). The CDR3 sequence is CAWSGHPNTEAFF. The CDR3 DNA follows: TGTGCCTGGAGTGGACACCCGAACACTGAAGCTTTCTTT. The full variable domain, completed using reference TRBV30 and TRBJ1-1, is SQTIHQWPATLVQPVGSPLSLECTVEGTSNPNLYWYRQAAGRGLQLLFYSVGIGQISSEVPQNLSASRPQDRQFILSSKKLLLSDSGFYLCAWSGHPNTEAFFGQGTRLTVV.

At least ten counts were recorded for this clonotype. This chain joins TRBV5-1 and TRBJ1-5; D might be TRBD1 (6 bases). CDR1 SGHRS and CDR2 YFSETQ come from the germline V gene. The V end was cut by 1 base, the J end by 6 bases, with 11 bases between. The CDR3 sequence is 14 residues long. The CDR3 sequence: CASSLLGGSQPQHF. The CDR3 region has the DNA TGCGCCAGCAGCTTGCTTGGGGGCTCTCAGCCCCAGCATTTT.

In its sample, this clonotype was seen a few times. The V and J genes are TRBV2 and TRBJ2-3; a weak D match, TRBD2 (5 bases). CDR3 length equals 14 residues. Looked up from germline, CDR1 is SNHLY and CDR2 is FYNNEI. Trimming left V 8 bases short and J 0 bases short, with 12 bases between. The CDR3 coding sequence is TGTGCCAGCCGAGCGGAATCTAGCACAGATACGCAGTATTTT. Translation: CASRAESSTDTQYF.

For this clonotype: Germline is not matched at one junction end, which may reflect a read error. This chain joins TRBV25-1 and TRBJ1-4; D may be TRBD1 (6 bases). This CDR3 spans 13 amino acids. The germline CDR1 and CDR2 sequences are MGHDK and SYGVNS. The CDR3 reads CASSDRRLEKLLF. DNA for the CDR3: TGTGCCAGCTCAGACAGGAGACTAGAAAAACTGCTTTTT.

V and J are TRBV5-5 and TRBJ2-7, with D maybe TRBD2 (6 bases). The length of the CDR3 is 14 residues. Trimming removed 0 bases at V and 2 bases at J, with 9 bases between. CDR1 and CDR2 (germline): SGHKS, YYEKEE (reference sequence). The CDR3 here is CASSLEGGTYEQYF. The DNA of the CDR3 is TGTGCCAGCAGCTTGGAGGGCGGGACCTACGAGCAGTACTTC.

This chain links TRBV5-8 with TRBJ2-3; 10 nucleotides line up with TRBD2. This CDR3 is 19 amino acids long. J lost 6 bases, V lost 0 bases, and 16 bases had no gene match. The germline V gene encodes CDR1 SGHTS and CDR2 YDEGEE. The CDR3 protein is CASSLVRSSGRGSGDTQYF. The CDR3 DNA reads TGTGCCAGCAGCTTGGTGCGGTCTAGCGGGAGAGGTTCGGGTGATACGCAGTATTTT.

Concerning this clonotype itself: A clone one base away is much larger, so this may be a read error. The CDR3 is CASSLALGGNYGYTF. As DNA, the CDR3 is TGCGCCAGCAGCTTGGCACTCGGCGGTAACTATGGCTACACCTTC. V and J are TRBV5-1 and TRBJ1-2; D gene unclear. The length of the CDR3 is 15 residues. CDR1 SGHRS and CDR2 YFSETQ come from the germline V gene. V lost 0 bases, J lost 1 base, and 10 bases lay in between. Based on the CDR3 plus reference TRBV5-1 and TRBJ1-2, the full variable domain is KAGVTQTPRYLIKTRGQQVTLSCSPISGHRSVSWYQQTPGQGLQFLFEYFSETQRNKGNFPGRFSGRQFSNSRSEMNVSTLELGDSALYLCASSLALGGNYGYTFGSGTRLTVV.

V is TRBV27 and J is TRBJ2-3; no definite D call. The CDR3 sequence is 13 residues long. The V gene's germline CDR1 is MNHEY and CDR2 SMNVEV (reference sequence). V was trimmed by 2 bases and J by 4 bases, leaving 7 bases between them. In nucleotides, the CDR3 is TGTGCCAGCAGTTTACTCCGGGCAGATACGCAGTATTTT. Translated, it gives CASSLLRADTQYF.

A few counts support this clonotype. This sequence joins TRBV19 and TRBJ1-5, with D hard to call. V dropped 1 base and J dropped 9 bases, with 10 bases sitting between them. Germline assignment: CDR1 LNHDA and CDR2 SQIVND (reference sequence). The CDR3 is 13 amino acids. The CDR3 region is CASSIGRSRPQHF. The CDR3 bases are TGTGCCAGTAGTATAGGGAGATCACGGCCCCAGCATTTT.

The CDR3 nucleotides read TGCGCCAGCAGTTTCGCCGGAATGAACACTGAAGCTTTCTTT. Translating gives CASSFAGMNTEAFF. This chain connects TRBV5-1 to TRBJ1-1; D gene uncertain. The germline CDR1 and CDR2 sequences are SGHRS and YFSETQ. The length of the CDR3 is 14 residues. V shed 5 bases and J shed 0 bases, with 11 bases lying between them.

The V gene is TRBV11-2, the J gene TRBJ1-2; D perhaps matches TRBD1 (5 bases). Germline V gives CDR1 SGHAT, CDR2 FQNNGV. V was trimmed by 5 bases and J by 4 bases, leaving 11 bases between them. The length of the CDR3 is 13 residues. The CDR3 sequence: CASSQRGIYGYTF. The CDR3 DNA reads as TGTGCCAGCAGCCAGCGGGGGATCTATGGCTACACCTTC.

This clonotype has just a few counts. The genes are TRBV7-8 and TRBJ2-2; D is undetermined. This CDR3 spans 16 amino acids. The V and J ends lost 1 base and 5 bases respectively, with 14 bases between them. Germline CDR1 is SGHVS and CDR2 is FQNEAQ. CDR3: CASSLVADLLTGELFF. CDR3 DNA sequence: TGTGCCAGCAGCTTAGTGGCGGACCTCCTTACCGGGGAGCTGTTTTTT.

Points on this clonotype: At one end, the junction sequence differs from germline, possibly due to a read error. This chain uses TRBV27 with TRBJ1-1; 9 nucleotides match TRBD1. This CDR3 is built from 18 residues. CDR1 and CDR2 (germline): MNHEY, SMNVEV (reference sequence). The CDR3 nucleotides read TGTGCCAGCAGTTTATATTCCCTGGGACAGGGATCGAACGCTGAAGCTTTCTTT. Its translation: CASSLYSLGQGSNAEAFF.

J is TRBJ1-4 and V is TRBV20-1, with D uncertain. CDR1 is DFQATT and CDR2 is SNEGSKA in the germline V gene (reference sequence). Trimming pared 4 bases from V and 6 bases from J, leaving 18 bases between. The CDR3 covers 15 residues. The CDR3 loop reads CSAKSVRSGYEKLFF. In nucleotides, the CDR3 is TGCAGTGCTAAGTCCGTGAGGTCGGGGTATGAAAAACTGTTTTTT.

Worth noting for this clonotype: A much larger clone differs by one base, so this may be a read error. The V call is TRBV11-2, the J call TRBJ2-1, with 8 bases aligning to TRBD1. The CDR3 consists of 15 residues. The germline gives CDR1 SGHAT, CDR2 FQNNGV. The CDR3 loop is CAGSLGPQGANEQFF. CDR3 DNA: TGTGCCGGCAGCTTAGGTCCCCAGGGGGCGAATGAGCAGTTCTTC.